This T cell receptor beta chain was identified in a study of memory CD4+ T cells and cytomegalovirus serostatus. Single viable CD3+CD4+CD8-CD45RO+ cells were sorted as the memory CD4+ T cells. Study results and caveats: The CMV-associated TCR signature appears largely within the CD4+ memory repertoire.

The CDR3 has 15 amino acids. V lost 7 bases to trimming and J lost 4 bases; unmatched junction nucleotides: 8. Germline CDR1 reads LNHDA; CDR2 reads SQIVND (reference sequence). About this clone: Its antigen is not identified.

Authors' data handling: Out-of-frame sequences were removed, leaving 2 million or so distinct TCRbeta sequences. Assay: immunoSEQ multiplex PCR; the TCRdb copy retains only in-frame clones and omits some. For V, J and clone size, that table is used; D and trimming come from the DNA. Of 50,000 or so clones detected, over 70% appear once; the ten largest clones hold 2%. The material sequenced was memory CD4+ T cells from blood. This chain links TRBV19 with TRBJ1-5; 9 nucleotides line up with TRBD1. The sequence derives from an adult in good health and CMV-seropositive. CDR3 amino acids: CASTLDRGGNQPQHF. Here the CDR3 DNA reads TGTGCCAGTACTCTGGACAGGGGAGGGAATCAGCCCCAGCATTTT.